This T cell receptor beta chain was sequenced for a study of T cell responses to AZD1222 COVID-19 vaccine. Using immunoSEQ multiplex PCR, the repertoire was profiled, and TCRdb retains in-frame clones only, with some absent. The table includes about 130,000 clones, over 90% detected once. CDR1 MNHEY and CDR2 SMNVEV come from the germline V gene (reference sequence). The ends lost 5 bases at V and 3 bases at J; junction bases unmatched: 6. The CDR3 covers 14 residues. The TCR sequence derives from an adult in good health. The sample in question was peripheral blood, obtained on day 0 of AZD1222 vaccination. J is TRBJ2-7 and V is TRBV27; 8 bases line up with TRBD1. The CDR3 nucleotides are TGTGCCAGCAGTATCGGACAGGGAGGCTACGAGCAGTACTTC. Its translation: CASSIGQGGYEQYF.